What follows describes a single TCR beta chain. In this sample, this clonotype turned up many times. Its cognate antigen has yet to be identified. The sample holds no much larger clone one base away, and base qualities are not on file. The sample belongs to a study of T cell repertoires in cytomegalovirus infection (dated by TCRdb to the late 2010s). At the level of the whole study: Because public TCR beta signatures pointed to carriage of CMV infection together with the matching HLA type, the HLA type of each donor mattered for the analysis. Broader findings and caveats from the paper: In both this cohort and an independent cohort of several hundred donors, the cumulative frequency of public TCR beta family members distinguished carriers of CMV infection plus the relevant HLA type. The ex vivo response was dominated by HLA-C-restricted CMV-specific TCR beta clonotypes, and the single most frequent clonotype in two of eight donors was supplied by these HLA-C-restricted clonotypes.

TCRdb shows the sequencer as Illumina HiSeq 1500. The public reads were reprocessed in TCRdb via fastp at Q25 and MiXCR, keeping in-frame beta chains. Each record represents a unique CDR3 protein, reported with the most common genes and DNA among its rows. The sample data list about 150,000 distinct CDR3 sequences, and about a quarter of these were observed just once. About 10% of the sample is taken by the ten largest. V and J lose 0 bases and 4 bases, and a span of 9 bases separates them. Taken from the germline V gene, the CDR1 and CDR2 loops are SGHTA and FQGNSA. The cysteine opens and the phenylalanine closes a CDR3 of 15 amino acids. Only CDR3 DNA remains: 45 bases, in frame from the first base.

This TCR was recovered from a human donor in good health (CMV status not recorded). Some clones in this sample may be carry-over from other donors' samples. The specimen sequenced was PBMCs. This receptor chain uses TRBV7-2 and TRBJ2-2; the D gene is perhaps TRBD1, on 6 matching bases. The CDR3 reads as follows: CASSLAGGTTGELFF. The DNA sequence follows: TGTGCCAGCAGCTTAGCAGGGGGAACCACCGGGGAGCTGTTTTTT.